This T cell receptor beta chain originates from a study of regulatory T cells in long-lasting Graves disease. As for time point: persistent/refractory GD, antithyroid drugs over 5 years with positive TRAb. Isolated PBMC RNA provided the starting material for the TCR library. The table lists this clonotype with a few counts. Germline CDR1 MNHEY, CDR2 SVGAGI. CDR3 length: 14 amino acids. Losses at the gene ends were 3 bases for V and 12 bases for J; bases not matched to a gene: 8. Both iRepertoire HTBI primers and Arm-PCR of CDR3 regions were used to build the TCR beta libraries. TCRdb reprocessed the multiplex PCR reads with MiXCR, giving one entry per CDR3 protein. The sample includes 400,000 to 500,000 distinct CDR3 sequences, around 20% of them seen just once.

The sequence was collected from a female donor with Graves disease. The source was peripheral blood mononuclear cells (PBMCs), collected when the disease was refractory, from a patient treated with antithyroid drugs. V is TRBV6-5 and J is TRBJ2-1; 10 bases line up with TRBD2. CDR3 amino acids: CASSYNPAGGMQFF. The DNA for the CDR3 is TGTGCCAGCAGTTATAATCCAGCGGGAGGGATGCAGTTCTTC.